The sample holds many counts of the clone carrying this TCR beta chain. The data belong to a study of early T cells in non-severe SARS-CoV-2 infection. Study information: Investigators sequenced bulk RNA drawn from unsorted whole blood, and chains remained unpaired.

One entry per CDR3 protein, called by TCRdb with MiXCR from the 5' RACE reads. Seen here are over 50,000 distinct CDR3 sequences, roughly a tenth observed once, and the top ten hold about 1.2%. Trimming left V 8 bases short and J 0 bases short, with 10 bases between. Germline V gene lookup returns CDR1 SNHLY and CDR2 FYNNEI. This CDR3 region has 13 residues. This chain uses TRBV2 with TRBJ1-1; a possible D gene is TRBD1 (5 bases). This TCR was recovered from an adult who was a healthcare worker with PCR-confirmed SARS-CoV-2 infection or an uninfected control (not recorded which). Sequences were obtained from whole blood. The CDR3 loop reads CASAGRMNTEAFF. The CDR3 nucleotides read TGTGCCAGCGCGGGACGGATGAACACTGAAGCTTTCTTT.